A single sample is the source of the 32 T cell receptor beta chains below, sequenced in a study of T cells in localized non-small cell lung cancer. TCRdb's table, derived via immunoSEQ multiplex PCR, lists solely in-frame clones and lacks some. Among some 22,000 clones listed, less than 85% were seen once. Material: peripheral blood, obtained before any cancer treatment. All receptors come from a man aged 35 to 69 with stage I lung adenocarcinoma.

The chain uses TRBV14 and TRBJ1-3; D uncertain. The CDR3 is 14 residues long. Germline-derived CDR1 and CDR2 are SGHDN and FVKESK. Trimming took off 6 bases at V and 0 bases at J, with 9 bases between the two ends. CDR3 sequence reads: CASRGGLSGNTIYF. CDR3 sequence (DNA): TGTGCCAGCAGGGGCGGCCTCTCTGGAAACACCATATATTTT. Combining the CDR3 with reference TRBV14 and TRBJ1-3 gives the whole variable domain EAGVTQFPSHSVIEKGQTVTLRCDPISGHDNLYWYRRVMGKEIKFLLHFVKESKQDESGMPNNRFLAERTGGTYSTLKVQPAELEDSGVYFCASRGGLSGNTIYFGEGSWLTVV.

This rearrangement joins TRBV5-1 to TRBJ1-2; possible D gene TRBD1, 5 bases. Germline lookup yields CDR1 SGHRS and CDR2 YFSETQ. The CDR3 runs to 14 residues. V dropped 2 bases and J dropped 2 bases, with 10 bases sitting between them. The CDR3 DNA reads TGCGCCAGCAGCTTCGGGGCCGAAAACTATGGCTACACCTTC. Translated, it gives CASSFGAENYGYTF.

The J gene is TRBJ2-2, the V gene TRBV14; 10 nucleotides agree with TRBD1. Germline V lookup: CDR1 SGHDN, CDR2 FVKESK. The CDR3 has 16 residues. With V trimmed by 2 bases and J by 9 bases, 9 bases remained unmatched. For the CDR3, the DNA is TGTGCCAGCAGCCAAACGGGACAGGGGTTCGTAAGGGAGCTGTTTTTT. Its translation is CASSQTGQGFVRELFF. Combining the CDR3 with reference TRBV14 and TRBJ2-2 gives the whole variable domain EAGVTQFPSHSVIEKGQTVTLRCDPISGHDNLYWYRRVMGKEIKFLLHFVKESKQDESGMPNNRFLAERTGGTYSTLKVQPAELEDSGVYFCASSQTGQGFVRELFFGEGSRLTVL.

The chain recombines TRBV9 with TRBJ2-5; D perhaps matches TRBD2 (6 bases). CDR3 size: 14 residues. Germline V lookup: CDR1 SGDLS, CDR2 YYNGEE. Trimming stripped 0 bases from V and 2 bases from J, with 8 bases between. The DNA of the CDR3 is TGTGCCAGCAGCGTAGGGGGAGGTCAAGAGACCCAGTACTTC. The encoded protein is CASSVGGGQETQYF.

V is TRBV12-5 and J is TRBJ1-5; D remains unclear. CDR1 and CDR2 from the germline V gene are LGHNT and FRNRAP. CDR3 length: 13 amino acids. V was clipped by 1 base and J by 5 bases, with 6 bases between them. CDR3 in DNA: TGTGCTAGTGGTTTGGGGTGGGATCAGCCCCAGCATTTT. Protein: CASGLGWDQPQHF.

Comments on this clone: The same CDR3 also results from other DNA sequences found in this sample. V gene TRBV19 combines with J gene TRBJ2-6; 12 nucleotides match TRBD1. The CDR3 loop spans 16 amino acids. Germline V CDR1 and CDR2: LNHDA, SQIVND (reference sequence). After removal of 6 bases from V and 12 bases from J, the junction contained 12 bases not matched to a gene. CDR3 DNA sequence: TGTGCCAGTAGCAAAGGGACAGGGGGCCCGTGGAGCGTCCTGACTTTC. Its translation: CASSKGTGGPWSVLTF.

This chain joins TRBV19 and TRBJ1-5; perhaps TRBD1 as D (5 bases). Germline V gene sequence: CDR1 LNHDA, CDR2 SQIVND (reference sequence). Between the trimmed V and J ends, which lost 6 bases and 3 bases, there was a span of 18 bases. This CDR3 is built from 16 residues. The DNA for the CDR3 is TGTGCCAGTAGGAGTTTTCTACGGGACCCCAATCAGCCCCAGCATTTT. This codes for CASRSFLRDPNQPQHF.

This rearrangement joins TRBV7-2 to TRBJ2-3; perhaps TRBD2 as D (6 bases). CDR1 is SGHTA, CDR2 FQGNSA, per germline. V gave up 0 bases and J gave up 14 bases, with 15 bases separating them. The CDR3 spans 13 residues. In nucleotides, the CDR3 is TGTGCCAGCAGCTTAGCACCCCCAGGAGGGTGGTATTTT. It is translated as CASSLAPPGGWYF.

The V gene is TRBV9, the J gene TRBJ1-1, with D unclear. The CDR3 has 13 amino acids. V was clipped by 0 bases and J by 1 base, with 4 bases between them. CDR1 and CDR2 (germline): SGDLS, YYNGEE. The CDR3 sequence is CASSVVTNTEAFF. CDR3 DNA sequence: TGTGCCAGCAGCGTAGTGACGAACACTGAAGCTTTCTTT.

The chain carries TRBV9 and TRBJ2-2; possible D gene TRBD2, 5 bases. CDR3 length: 15 amino acids. Germline V gives CDR1 SGDLS, CDR2 YYNGEE. The V gene lost 0 bases and the J gene lost 4 bases, with 10 bases spanning the gap. The CDR3 sequence is CASSVDSGITGELFF. The CDR3 nucleotides read TGTGCCAGCAGCGTAGACTCGGGGATCACCGGGGAGCTGTTTTTT.

This clone occurred a few times. One end of the junction varies from germline; a read error may be responsible. The rearrangement joins TRBV6-1 to TRBJ2-1, with D tentatively TRBD2 (7 bases). The CDR3 runs 16 residues. Per germline, CDR1 MNHNS and CDR2 SASEGT. CDR3 DNA sequence: TGTGCCAGCAGTGAACCCGACAGTCCGGGGGGCAATGAGCGGTTCTTC. Translation gives CASSEPDSPGGNERFF.

This clone was picked up a small number of times. The chain carries TRBV7-3 and TRBJ2-1; TRBD2 aligns across 7 bases. Germline values: CDR1 SGHTA, CDR2 FQGTGA. The V gene end was trimmed by 2 bases and the J gene end by 4 bases; junction bases not matched to a gene: 5. The CDR3 runs to 15 residues. CDR3 nucleotide sequence: TGTGCCAGCAGCTTAGAGGCGGGAGCGTACAATGAGCAGTTCTTC. It translates to CASSLEAGAYNEQFF.

This chain uses TRBV10-3 with TRBJ1-2; possible D gene TRBD1, 5 bases. Germline V gives CDR1 ENHRY, CDR2 SYGVKD. Trimming stripped 6 bases from V and 8 bases from J, with 19 bases between. CDR3 length equals 14 residues. This CDR3 reads CAISGVQGGGGYTF. The CDR3 region has the DNA TGTGCCATCAGCGGGGTCCAGGGCGGAGGGGGCTACACCTTC.

This clone was seen a handful of times. CDR3 residues: CASSQDPATSGYNEQFF. Here the CDR3 DNA reads TGCGCCAGCAGCCAAGACCCCGCGACTAGCGGGTACAATGAGCAGTTCTTC. This chain connects TRBV4-3 to TRBJ2-1; 10 nucleotides agree with TRBD2. Germline trimming cut 0 bases from V and 4 bases from J; bases unmatched to any gene: 6. The V gene's germline CDR1 is LGHNA and CDR2 YSLEER. This CDR3 is built from 17 residues.

The chain links TRBV6-5 to TRBJ1-2; no clear D gene. This CDR3 is 12 amino acids long. The germline gives CDR1 MNHEY, CDR2 SVGAGI. V was pared by 0 bases and J by 8 bases, with 7 bases between. The DNA of the CDR3 is TGTGCCAGCAGTTACTCGGGAGAAGGCTACACCTTC. It yields the protein CASSYSGEGYTF.

In this sample, this clone turned up a few times. The same CDR3 arises from other DNA sequences in this sample as well. The chain has TRBV7-8 and TRBJ1-5, with a possible D match to TRBD1 (5 bases). Trimming left V 3 bases short and J 1 base short, with 10 bases between. The CDR3 is 15 amino acids. The germline CDR1 and CDR2 sequences are SGHVS and FQNEAQ. Written as DNA, the CDR3 is TGTGCCAGCAGCTTGTGGGGGGAGAGCAATCAGCCCCAGCATTTT. Residues: CASSLWGESNQPQHF.

The rearrangement joins TRBV5-1 to TRBJ2-5, with 7 bases fitting TRBD1. From germline, CDR1 is SGHRS and CDR2 YFSETQ. With V trimmed by 1 base and J by 1 base, 13 bases remained unmatched. The CDR3 is 18 residues long. CDR3 sequence (DNA): TGCGCCAGCAGCTTGTTTCCTCCCGCAGGGACAGCCCAAGAGACCCAGTACTTC. Translation: CASSLFPPAGTAQETQYF. Full variable domain (outside the CDR3, taken from reference TRBV5-1 and TRBJ2-5): KAGVTQTPRYLIKTRGQQVTLSCSPISGHRSVSWYQQTPGQGLQFLFEYFSETQRNKGNFPGRFSGRQFSNSRSEMNVSTLELGDSALYLCASSLFPPAGTAQETQYFGPGTRLLVL.

V usage is TRBV6-6 and J usage is TRBJ1-5; D possibly corresponds to TRBD1 (5 bases). The V end was cut by 5 bases, the J end by 5 bases, with 10 bases between. Per germline, CDR1 MNHNY and CDR2 SVGAGI (reference sequence). This CDR3 spans 13 amino acids. CDR3 nucleotides: TGTGCCAGCAGTCGGGACCGGTATCAGCCCCAGCATTTT. Protein: CASSRDRYQPQHF.

The chain couples TRBV25-1 to TRBJ2-5; 7 bases align to TRBD2. The germline CDR1 and CDR2 sequences are MGHDK and SYGVNS. The V and J ends lost 8 bases and 5 bases, in that order; junction bases with no gene match: 11. The CDR3 sequence is 14 residues long. The CDR3 reads CASGMGGSRETQYF. The CDR3 nucleotides read TGTGCCAGCGGGATGGGAGGGAGTAGGGAGACCCAGTACTTC.

This clone was found once. The chain combines TRBV5-1 with TRBJ1-1; D is unclear. The CDR3 is 16 residues long. The germline V gene has CDR1 SGHRS and CDR2 YFSETQ. V was clipped by 0 bases and J by 0 bases, with 12 bases between them. The CDR3 nucleotides read TGCGCCAGCAGCTTGGGGGCGGCACTCCTGAACACTGAAGCTTTCTTT. Its translation: CASSLGAALLNTEAFF.

This clone was seen only once. This chain links TRBV7-9 with TRBJ2-5; D gene ambiguous. Germline-derived CDR1 and CDR2 are SEHNR and FQNEAQ (reference sequence). V lost 2 bases and J lost 5, with 3 bases in between. This CDR3 region has 11 residues. CDR3 nucleotides: TGTGCCAGCAGCTTAAGTGAGACCCAGTACTTC. Translated, it gives CASSLSETQYF.

The chain joins TRBV9 to TRBJ2-2; no clear D gene. The CDR3 loop spans 14 amino acids. Trimming shortened V by 3 bases and J by 7 bases, and 13 bases separated the two germline ends. Germline CDR1 is SGDLS and CDR2 is YYNGEE. CDR3 loop: CASSANGPYGELFF. The CDR3 DNA follows: TGTGCCAGCAGCGCTAACGGGCCGTACGGGGAGCTGTTTTTT. Based on the CDR3 plus reference TRBV9 and TRBJ2-2, the full variable domain is DSGVTQTPKHLITATGQRVTLRCSPRSGDLSVYWYQQSLDQGLQFLIQYYNGEERAKGNILERFSAQQFPDLHSELNLSSLELGDSALYFCASSANGPYGELFFGEGSRLTVL.

The chain combines TRBV5-1 with TRBJ1-3, with 9 bases aligning to TRBD1. J lost 3 bases, V lost 3 bases, and 4 bases had no gene match. Germline assignment: CDR1 SGHRS and CDR2 YFSETQ. This CDR3 region has 15 residues. CDR3 protein: CASSSGQGGGNTIYF. The DNA of the CDR3 is TGCGCCAGCAGCTCGGGACAGGGAGGTGGAAACACCATATATTTT.

V and J are TRBV7-2 and TRBJ2-1; no clear D gene. The CDR3 loop spans 12 amino acids. The V gene lost 5 bases and the J gene lost 4 bases, with 6 bases spanning the gap. Per the germline V gene, CDR1 is SGHTA and CDR2 is FQGNSA. DNA for the CDR3: TGTGCCAGCAGCGGGTATTACAATGAGCAGTTCTTC. It codes for CASSGYYNEQFF.

This chain joins TRBV6-1 and TRBJ1-2, with D tentatively TRBD1 (5 bases). CDR3 size: 13 residues. Trimming pared 8 bases from V and 3 bases from J, leaving 13 bases between. CDR1 is MNHNS, CDR2 SASEGT, per germline. For the CDR3, the DNA is TGTGCCAGCCGGGGGACTACTTACTATGGCTACACCTTC. Translating gives CASRGTTYYGYTF.

CDR3 nucleotide sequence: TGTGCCAGCAGCCATAGGAGGGGTGAGCAGTTCTTC. As protein: CASSHRRGEQFF. The chain is built from TRBV14 and TRBJ2-1; TRBD2 is a possible D gene (6 bases). In germline, CDR1 is SGHDN, CDR2 FVKESK. CDR3 length: 12 amino acids. Deletions cut 3 bases from V and 9 bases from J, with 9 bases between. Full variable domain (outside the CDR3, taken from reference TRBV14 and TRBJ2-1): EAGVTQFPSHSVIEKGQTVTLRCDPISGHDNLYWYRRVMGKEIKFLLHFVKESKQDESGMPNNRFLAERTGGTYSTLKVQPAELEDSGVYFCASSHRRGEQFFGPGTRLTVL.

This chain links TRBV10-2 with TRBJ2-1; 12 positions agree with TRBD2. The CDR3 is 14 amino acids. The junction had 6 bases not matched to a gene; V was cut back by 6 bases and J by 9 bases. The germline V gene encodes CDR1 WSHSY and CDR2 SAAADI. The CDR3 sequence: CASSGLAGQVEQFF. CDR3 sequence (DNA): TGCGCCAGCAGCGGACTAGCGGGACAGGTTGAGCAGTTCTTC.

The chain couples TRBV5-4 to TRBJ2-2; 9 bases align to TRBD2. The CDR3 covers 17 residues. Losses at the gene ends were 5 bases for V and 0 bases for J; bases not matched to a gene: 8. CDR1 is SGHNT and CDR2 is YYREEE in the germline V gene (reference sequence). The CDR3 DNA reads TGTGCCAGCAGTCCGACGGCGGGAGGGCCGAACACCGGGGAGCTGTTTTTT. Its protein is CASSPTAGGPNTGELFF.

The V and J genes are TRBV5-1 and TRBJ1-1, with 7 positions matching TRBD1. This CDR3 region has 15 residues. Germline V lookup: CDR1 SGHRS, CDR2 YFSETQ. V dropped 0 bases and J dropped 3; count of bases not matched to a gene: 5. CDR3 residues: CASSLDAGGDTEAFF. The CDR3, as DNA: TGCGCCAGCAGCTTGGACGCAGGGGGGGACACTGAAGCTTTCTTT.

The chain uses TRBV6-6 and TRBJ1-1; TRBD1 is a possible D gene (5 bases). The germline CDR1 and CDR2 sequences are MNHNY and SVGAGI (reference sequence). The V end was cut by 6 bases, the J end by 2 bases, with 19 bases between. CDR3 size: 16 residues. The CDR3 loop reads CASRLASGLSNTEAFF. The CDR3 bases are TGTGCCAGCAGACTCGCCTCGGGACTCTCAAACACTGAAGCTTTCTTT.

This chain joins TRBV7-2 and TRBJ2-1, with D tentatively TRBD2 (6 bases). The germline V and J ends were trimmed by 1 base and 4 bases, with 8 bases remaining between them. CDR1 and CDR2 (germline): SGHTA, FQGNSA. The CDR3 covers 14 residues. The CDR3 loop reads CASSLDGSYNEQFF. For the CDR3, the DNA is TGTGCCAGCAGCTTAGACGGGAGTTACAATGAGCAGTTCTTC.

This clone has only one observation. The V call is TRBV4-3, the J call TRBJ1-3; possibly TRBD1 for D (5 bases). The CDR3 has 17 amino acids. Germline V gene lookup returns CDR1 LGHNA and CDR2 YSLEER. V gave up 4 bases and J gave up 4 bases, with 20 bases separating them. The CDR3 spells CASSRQREGVSGNTIYF. For the CDR3, the DNA is TGCGCCAGCAGCCGCCAGCGGGAAGGGGTATCGGGAAACACCATATATTTT.